Listed below are T cell receptor beta chains from one sample, sequenced in a study of T cell responses to AZD1222 COVID-19 vaccine. Method: immunoSEQ multiplex PCR; TCRdb's copy keeps in-frame clones and lacks some. The sample includes roughly 150,000 clones, around 89% of them seen just once. The sequencing used peripheral blood, collected on day 0 of AZD1222 vaccination. These receptors all come from an adult in good health. CDR3s include the opening cysteine and the closing phenylalanine or tryptophan. D genes are given only for firm matches. Some rows mark clone size as missing; the rest say once, few, many or name a class of expanded clone.

d_call	v_call	clone_size	j_call	cdr3_nt	cdr3_aa
-	TRBV4-2	-	TRBJ2-7	TGTGCCAGCAGCCAAAGGGAATCCACCTACGAGCAGTACTTC	CASSQRESTYEQYF
-	TRBV28	-	TRBJ2-7	TGTGCCAGCAGTTTACCAAACGGCGAGCAGTACTTC	CASSLPNGEQYF
-	TRBV6-1	-	TRBJ2-1	TGTGCCAGCAGTGATCTCGAACTAGCATTAAGTGAGCAGTTCTTC	CASSDLELALSEQFF
-	TRBV3-1/TRBV3-2	-	TRBJ2-5	TGTGCCAGCAGCCCTAAGATAGCGGAGATACAAGAGACCCAGTACTTC	CASSPKIAEIQETQYF
-	TRBV4-2	-	TRBJ1-5	TGTGCCAGCAGCCAAGATTATCCGGGATTCGGGCCCCAGCATTTT	CASSQDYPGFGPQHF
TRBD1	TRBV5-6	-	TRBJ1-2	TGTGCCAGCAGCTGGGACGGGACAGGACCCTATGGCTACACCTTC	CASSWDGTGPYGYTF
-	TRBV4-1	-	TRBJ1-3	TGCGCCAGCAGCTTGGGACGCGTTCGGACTGGAAACACCATATATTTT	CASSLGRVRTGNTIYF
TRBD1	TRBV7-2	-	TRBJ2-7	TGTGCCAGCAGCTTAGGAGGGGGCGGTTACGAGCAGTACTTC	CASSLGGGGYEQYF
TRBD1	TRBV29-1	-	TRBJ1-1	TGCAGCGTTCCTGACAGGGGAACTGAAGCTTTCTTT	CSVPDRGTEAFF
-	TRBV5-1	-	TRBJ2-5	TGCGCCAGCAGTCTTATACCCAACCAAGAGACCCAGTACTTC	CASSLIPNQETQYF
TRBD1	TRBV6-2/TRBV6-3	-	TRBJ2-5	TGTGCCAGCAGTACCGGACAGGAACAAGAGACCCAGTACTTC	CASSTGQEQETQYF
TRBD1	TRBV14	-	TRBJ1-1	TGTGCCAGCAGCCGACAGACAGGGGTAAACACTGAAGCTTTCTTT	CASSRQTGVNTEAFF
TRBD1	TRBV18	-	TRBJ1-4	TGTGCCAGCTCACCACAGACAGGGGTTAATGAAAAACTGTTTTTT	CASSPQTGVNEKLFF
TRBD2	TRBV27	-	TRBJ2-5	TGTGCCAGCAGTTCCGGCGGGGCTAGCGGGGGCCAAGAGACCCAGTACTTC	CASSSGGASGGQETQYF
TRBD1	TRBV7-9	-	TRBJ1-3	TGTGCCAGCAGCTTAAGGGACAGGGAAATTGGAAACACCATATATTTT	CASSLRDREIGNTIYF
TRBD1	TRBV3-1/TRBV3-2	-	TRBJ2-7	TGTGCCAGCAGCAACTCCCGGGACAGGATGACCTACGAGCAGTACTTC	CASSNSRDRMTYEQYF
-	TRBV28	-	TRBJ1-2	TGTGCCAGCAGTTTACAGGGGAACTATGGCTACACCTTC	CASSLQGNYGYTF
TRBD1	TRBV30	-	TRBJ1-4	TGTGCCTGGAGGAGGGGGCGAAACGCAGGCCCCACTAATACGGAAAAACTGTTTTTT	CAWRRGRNAGPTNTEKLFF
TRBD2	TRBV7-8	few	TRBJ2-2	TGTGCCAGCAGCTTAATCGTCTTGGGGGGGGACCTGAGATACCCCGGGGAGCTGTTTTTT	CASSLIVLGGDLRYPGELFF
-	TRBV19	-	TRBJ1-5	TGTGCCAGTAGTATATTCTGGGGCGGCAATCAGCCCCAGCATTTT	CASSIFWGGNQPQHF
-	TRBV6-2/TRBV6-3	-	TRBJ2-2	TGTGCCAGCAGTTATAAACGGAGAACGAACACCGGGGAGCTGTTTTTT	CASSYKRRTNTGELFF
-	TRBV4-1	-	TRBJ1-1	TGCGCCAGCAGCCAAGATACCGGGAACACTGAAGCTTTCTTT	CASSQDTGNTEAFF
TRBD1	TRBV7-9	-	TRBJ1-2	TGTGCCAGCAGAAAAACACAGGGGGACTATGGCTACACCTTC	CASRKTQGDYGYTF
-	TRBV7-9	-	TRBJ1-1	TGTGCCAGCAGCTTAGCTAGCCTACCGAGACAGGCTCTGAACACTGAAGCTTTCTTT	CASSLASLPRQALNTEAFF
-	TRBV18	-	TRBJ1-5	TGTGCCAGCTCACCTACAACTGGATCCCCTGACAATCAGCCCCAGCATTTT	CASSPTTGSPDNQPQHF
-	TRBV6-5	-	TRBJ1-2	TGTGCCAGCAGTTACGTGGGTGGCGGCTACACCTTC	CASSYVGGGYTF
-	TRBV15	-	TRBJ2-7	TGTGCCACCAGCCGCGGGGGCAACTACGAGCAGTACTTC	CATSRGGNYEQYF
TRBD1	TRBV29-1	-	TRBJ1-2	TGCAGCGTTGAAGATCTGCAGGGGGCTAACTATGGCTACACCTTC	CSVEDLQGANYGYTF
-	TRBV7-2	-	TRBJ1-2	TGTGCCAGCAGCTTAGTACGGGCAGGGTTGGTTGGCTACACCTTC	CASSLVRAGLVGYTF
-	TRBV2	-	TRBJ1-2	TGTGCCAGCAACCCCCCAAGGAGTACTAACTATGGCTACACCTTC	CASNPPRSTNYGYTF
TRBD1	TRBV5-4	-	TRBJ2-7	TGTGCCAGCAGCCAAATGACAGGGGTTACCTACGAGCAGTACTTC	CASSQMTGVTYEQYF
-	TRBV5-1	-	TRBJ2-3	TGCGCCAGCAAGGGGGGGTCCGTGGATACGCAGTATTTT	CASKGGSVDTQYF
-	TRBV11-2	-	TRBJ1-2	TGTGCCAGCAGCTTAGGTCGGGGGGGCTATGGCTACACCTTC	CASSLGRGGYGYTF
-	TRBV12-5	once	TRBJ1-3	TGTGCTAGTGGCCTTATTCCCCCCCTCTCTGGAAACACCATATATTTT	CASGLIPPLSGNTIYF
TRBD1	TRBV10-1	-	TRBJ2-6	TGCGCCAGCAGCGGAGTAGGGGGCGACGTCCTGACTTTC	CASSGVGGDVLTF
TRBD1	TRBV11-2	-	TRBJ1-6	TGTGCCAGCAGCCCTAGGGGGGGGACAGGGGAACCACCCCTCCACTTT	CASSPRGGTGEPPLHF
-	TRBV19	-	TRBJ1-1	TGTGCCAGTACCCCCAGTGGGTATGGGCCCCACACTGAAGCTTTCTTT	CASTPSGYGPHTEAFF
-	TRBV14	-	TRBJ2-1	TGTGCCAGCAGCCCCCTTGGCGGGGAGGCTCACGAGCAGTTCTTC	CASSPLGGEAHEQFF
-	TRBV5-1	-	TRBJ1-2	TGCGCCAGCAGCTTCGCCCCTAATGGCGAGGGTTCCAACTATGGCTACACCTTC	CASSFAPNGEGSNYGYTF
-	TRBV6-5	-	TRBJ1-1	TGTGCCAGCAGCGCCACAGGGAACACTGAAGCTTTCTTT	CASSATGNTEAFF
-	TRBV5-1	-	TRBJ2-7	TGCGCCAGCACCCCCTCCAGGGGCTACGAGCAGTACTTC	CASTPSRGYEQYF
-	TRBV30	-	TRBJ2-1	TGTGCCTGGAGTAGGGGGGGTGAGCAGTTCTTC	CAWSRGGEQFF
-	TRBV28	-	TRBJ1-2	TGTGCCAGCCGGTTCTCGGTCTATGGCTACACCTTC	CASRFSVYGYTF
TRBD2	TRBV15	-	TRBJ2-3	TGTGCCACCAGCAGAGATTGGACTAGCGGGAGACAAGATACGCAGTATTTT	CATSRDWTSGRQDTQYF
TRBD1	TRBV5-1	-	TRBJ1-4	TGCGCCAGCAGCTTGGGTACAGGGGTGGATGAAAAACTGTTTTTT	CASSLGTGVDEKLFF
-	TRBV15	-	TRBJ1-1	TGTGCCACCAGCAGAGTTGGCCCCTCGAACACTGAAGCTTTCTTT	CATSRVGPSNTEAFF
-	TRBV5-1	-	TRBJ1-3	TGCGCCAGCAGCTTGGACAGGGAAGGAAACACCATATATTTT	CASSLDREGNTIYF